The entry below gives a single T cell receptor (beta chain) sequence along with its context. No antigen is known for it. This entry comes from a study of shared clonotypes between healthy human individuals. Per the study methods: Filtering differed, since immunoSEQ gave only junction sequences and no quality scores. Only in-frame clones appear in the TCRdb table, and some are missing; sequencing was by immunoSEQ multiplex PCR. The D gene and trimming were derived from the DNA, and the V and J assignments and clone size from that table. The table has about 480,000 clones, over 75% seen once. V shed 5 bases and J shed 1 base, with 10 bases lying between them. Germline-derived CDR1 and CDR2 are SGHTA and FQGTGA. This CDR3 has 14 amino acids. Regarding the study as a whole: Sampling included only blood; tissue repertoires likely differ.

The sequence derives from a middle-aged woman in good health. Some clones in this sample may be carry-over from other donors' samples. Material: PBMCs. This chain links TRBV7-3 with TRBJ2-3, with D uncertain. CDR3 coding DNA: TGTGCCAGCAGCCCCTCGGGCCGCACAGATACGCAGTATTTT. The encoded protein is CASSPSGRTDTQYF.